This T cell receptor beta chain was sequenced during a study of cytomegalovirus exposure and HLA in healthy donors. Study-wide context: Early released data had tens of millions of unique TCRs, all coming from HLA-typed donors.

Of note for this clone: Its antigen is unknown.

The PCR had 60 Vbeta and 13 Jbeta primers. Sequencing used immunoSEQ multiplex PCR; TCRdb keeps in-frame clones, though not all of them. This sample has 81,000 or so clones, with more than 55% found just once. Study-wide results and caveats: DRB1 showed the most TCR associations and HLA-C the fewest in a later analysis, as rates varied by HLA locus. It was approximately 170 TCR beta chains that were listed as cytomegalovirus-associated. Per published accounts, TCR beta sequences correctly predicted the HLA-A and HLA-B alleles of most subjects.

Germline-derived CDR1 and CDR2 are MDHEN and SYDVKM. The germline V and J ends were trimmed by 2 bases and 7 bases, with 11 bases remaining between them. There are 14 residues in the CDR3. The sample was PBMCs. This TCR was sampled from a young woman in good health and CMV-seropositive. This rearrangement joins TRBV28 to TRBJ1-4, with D possibly matching TRBD1 (5 bases). Here the CDR3 DNA reads TGTGCCAGCAGTTTAAGCGGGGGAGGTGAAAAACTGTTTTTT. Amino acid sequence: CASSLSGGGEKLFF.